Below, 4 T cell receptor beta chains from the same sample are listed, as sequenced in a study of cytomegalovirus exposure and HLA in healthy donors. The PCR used 60 Vbeta and 13 Jbeta primers. The method was immunoSEQ multiplex PCR; TCRdb's version includes in-frame clones alone and lacks a portion of them. The data contain about 140,000 clones, roughly 80% of them seen just once; the ten biggest clones take up roughly 4.8%. Material for sequencing was PBMCs. The receptors originated from a man aged 40-50 years in good health and CMV-seronegative.

The chain carries TRBV21-1 and TRBJ1-4; TRBD1, the table's D call, was not compared with the DNA. TRBV21-1 constitutes a pseudogene. The CDR3 runs 15 residues. The chain's CDR3 is CASSKALDRWEKLFF. In DNA, the CDR3 is TGTGCCAGCAGCAAAGCGCTGGACAGGTGGGAAAAACTGTTTTTT.

As to this clone: The sample holds other DNA sequences that translate to the same CDR3. V gene TRBV5-1 combines with J gene TRBJ2-1; 15 bases line up with TRBD2. Germline V gene lookup returns CDR1 SGHRS and CDR2 YFSETQ. The length of the CDR3 is 16 residues. J gave up 4 bases and V 4 bases, and 3 bases lay outside the gene matches. The chain's CDR3 is CASSLGLAGGYNEQFF. In DNA form, the CDR3 reads TGCGCCAGCAGCCTCGGACTAGCGGGGGGGTACAATGAGCAGTTCTTC.

This chain connects TRBV28 to TRBJ1-4, with TRBD1 as a possible D gene (6 bases). There are 16 residues in the CDR3. V lost 4 bases and J 7 bases, leaving 19 bases between the germline ends. Germline V gives CDR1 MDHEN, CDR2 SYDVKM. The CDR3 loop is CASSSDQGIQGEKLFF. DNA for the CDR3: TGTGCCAGCAGTTCGGACCAGGGGATTCAGGGTGAAAAACTGTTTTTT.

This rearrangement joins TRBV6-5 to TRBJ1-5, with D hard to call. Trimming cost V 0 bases and J 5 bases, with 8 bases left between them. The CDR3 contains 14 residues. Germline V lookup: CDR1 MNHEY, CDR2 SVGAGI. CDR3 in DNA: TGTGCCAGCAGTTACTCCCGGGAGTATCAGCCCCAGCATTTT. Translating it yields CASSYSREYQPQHF.